These 19 T cell receptor beta chains were sequenced from one sample in a study of blood T cell repertoires in COVID-19. Assay used: immunoSEQ multiplex PCR; TCRdb lists only in-frame clones, some missing. This repertoire shows about 200,000 clones, around 81% found once; its top ten account for approximately 0.99%. Sequencing was performed on peripheral blood. These receptors were taken from a man aged 55 to 70 with COVID-19, enrolled during active disease.

V gene TRBV3-1 (or the pseudogene TRBV3-2) combines with J gene TRBJ1-2; D call uncertain. The CDR3 runs 15 residues. Germline CDR1 and CDR2: LGHDT and YNNKEL (reference sequence). The V end lost 1 base, the J end lost 2 bases, and 11 bases lay between the germline ends. The CDR3 nucleotides are TGTGCCAGCAGCCAAGGTCGGGGTTCGAACTATGGCTACACCTTC. It translates to CASSQGRGSNYGYTF.

This clone was counted a single time. The J gene is TRBJ2-3, the V gene TRBV9; weak D call: TRBD2 (6 bases). CDR3 length equals 16 residues. The germline V gene has CDR1 SGDLS and CDR2 YYNGEE. The V end was cut by 4 bases, the J end by 6 bases, with 21 bases between. The CDR3 protein is CASSPGLRALMDTQYF. The DNA of the CDR3 is TGTGCCAGCAGCCCGGGACTTCGGGCACTGATGGATACGCAGTATTTT.

The chain joins TRBV4-1 to TRBJ1-4, with TRBD1 matching 7 bases. V shed 4 bases and J 8 bases; nucleotides not matched to a gene: 7. The CDR3 is 14 amino acids. The germline V gene has CDR1 MGHRA and CDR2 YSYEKL. In DNA form, the CDR3 reads TGCGCCAGCAGCCGGGACAGCGATATGGAAAAACTGTTTTTT. Translation: CASSRDSDMEKLFF.

The J gene is TRBJ1-3, the V gene TRBV7-9; D remains unclear. The ends were cut back, 1 base at V and 4 bases at J, with 11 bases in the middle. The CDR3 totals 15 residues. CDR1 is SEHNR, CDR2 FQNEAQ, per germline (reference sequence). The CDR3 bases are TGTGCCAGCAGCTTAGATCAGACTCCGGGAAACACCATATATTTT. Protein sequence: CASSLDQTPGNTIYF.

V usage is TRBV11-3 and J usage is TRBJ2-7; 10 positions agree with TRBD1. Germline assignment: CDR1 SGHNT and CDR2 YENEEA. This CDR3 region has 15 residues. Losses at the gene ends were 5 bases for V and 7 bases for J; bases not matched to a gene: 11. The CDR3 loop is CASSSGQGEKYEQYF. For the CDR3, the DNA is TGTGCCAGCAGCAGCGGACAGGGGGAGAAATATGAGCAGTACTTC. Drawing the rest from reference TRBV11-3 and TRBJ2-7, the complete variable domain is EAGVVQSPRYKIIEKKQPVAFWCNPISGHNTLYWYLQNLGQGPELLIRYENEEAVDDSQLPKDRFSAERLKGVDSTLKIQPAELGDSAVYLCASSSGQGEKYEQYFGPGTRLTVT.

The J gene is TRBJ1-6, the V gene TRBV7-2; D is unclear. This CDR3 spans 18 amino acids. Germline-derived CDR1 and CDR2 are SGHTA and FQGNSA. Deletions cut 1 base from V and 0 bases from J, with 13 bases between. CDR3 coding DNA: TGTGCCAGCAGCTTAGAGTCTCCCCTGAGCTCCTATAATTCACCCCTCCACTTT. Protein: CASSLESPLSSYNSPLHF.

The CDR3 region is CASSPGDRYNEQFF. In nucleotides, the CDR3 is TGTGCCAGCAGCCCCGGGGACAGATACAATGAGCAGTTCTTC. The chain recombines TRBV9 with TRBJ2-1; 7 bases align to TRBD1. The V and J ends lost 4 bases and 4 bases, in that order; junction bases with no gene match: 5. Germline CDR1 SGDLS, CDR2 YYNGEE. CDR3 length: 14 residues. Complete variable domain (other parts from reference TRBV9 and TRBJ2-1): DSGVTQTPKHLITATGQRVTLRCSPRSGDLSVYWYQQSLDQGLQFLIQYYNGEERAKGNILERFSAQQFPDLHSELNLSSLELGDSALYFCASSPGDRYNEQFFGPGTRLTVL.

The chain employs TRBV9 and TRBJ2-2; D call uncertain. Germline assignment: CDR1 SGDLS and CDR2 YYNGEE. The V and J ends lost 0 bases and 5 bases respectively, with 11 bases between them. The CDR3 runs 15 residues. The CDR3 protein is CASSVGLELTGELFF. The CDR3 coding sequence is TGTGCCAGCAGCGTAGGGCTAGAGTTAACCGGGGAGCTGTTTTTT.

This sequence joins TRBV7-2 and TRBJ2-1; 8 positions agree with TRBD2. CDR3 length equals 15 residues. Germline V gene sequence: CDR1 SGHTA, CDR2 FQGNSA. V shed 3 bases, J shed 5 bases, and the junction held 6 bases outside the gene matches. The CDR3 is CASSLLRAGDNEQFF. The CDR3 DNA reads as TGTGCCAGCAGCTTGCTAAGAGCGGGAGACAATGAGCAGTTCTTC.

The genes are TRBV15 and TRBJ1-1, with unresolved D. Trimming stripped 2 bases from V and 1 base from J, with 5 bases between. The CDR3 spans 13 residues. The germline V gene encodes CDR1 LNHNV and CDR2 YYDKDF (reference sequence). The CDR3 protein is CATSRNRNTEAFF. As DNA, the CDR3 is TGTGCCACCAGCAGAAACAGGAACACTGAAGCTTTCTTT.

The V gene is TRBV10-3, the J gene TRBJ2-3, with 11 positions matching TRBD2. Unmatched junction bases numbered 14, after V lost 5 bases and J lost 10 bases. This CDR3 has 16 amino acids. Germline-derived CDR1 and CDR2 are ENHRY and SYGVKD. The CDR3 reads CAISNPTSGSLYAQYF. The CDR3 DNA follows: TGTGCCATCAGTAACCCAACTAGCGGGAGCTTATATGCGCAGTATTTT.

As for this clone: Sequence at one end of the junction differs from germline and may be a read error. The chain couples TRBV3-1 (or the pseudogene TRBV3-2) to TRBJ1-2, with D possibly TRBD1 on 6 matching bases. Germline V gene lookup returns CDR1 LGHDT and CDR2 YNNKEL (reference sequence). The CDR3 is made up of 13 amino acids. CDR3 in amino acids: CASSQEGSRTENF. The CDR3 bases are TGTGCCAGCAGCCAAGAAGGCAGTAGGACAGAAAACTTC.

The sample holds one count of this clone. The chain joins TRBV18 to TRBJ1-3; D not certain. The CDR3 totals 14 residues. The germline V gene has CDR1 KGHSH and CDR2 LQKENI. Trimming took off 3 bases at V and 3 bases at J, with 9 bases between the two ends. The CDR3 region is CASSPAVFGNTIYF. As DNA, the CDR3 is TGTGCCAGCTCACCGGCCGTGTTTGGAAACACCATATATTTT.

The J gene is TRBJ1-2, the V gene TRBV6-5; tentative D call: TRBD1 (6 bases). Trimming removed 6 bases from V and 8 bases from J, with 22 bases in between. Per the germline V gene, CDR1 is MNHEY and CDR2 is SVGAGI. This CDR3 is 15 amino acids long. The CDR3: CASRPRDIRIGGYTF. In DNA, the CDR3 is TGTGCCAGCAGACCCCGGGACATCCGAATCGGGGGCTACACCTTC.

The chain uses TRBV30 and TRBJ1-5; no clear D gene. The CDR3 has 16 amino acids. Germline CDR1 and CDR2: GTSNPN and SVGIG (reference sequence). With 2 bases removed from V and 0 bases from J, the gap between germline ends came to 14 bases. CDR3 sequence reads: CAWSSHRSYSNQPQHF. The CDR3 DNA follows: TGTGCCTGGAGTTCCCACAGATCCTATAGCAATCAGCCCCAGCATTTT.

CDR3 sequence (DNA): TGTGCCAGCAGCTTAGACAGGATCTATGGCTACACCTTC. Protein: CASSLDRIYGYTF. This chain links TRBV11-2 with TRBJ1-2; D ambiguous. The CDR3 sequence is 13 residues long. The germline V and J ends were trimmed by 0 bases and 4 bases, with 6 bases remaining between them. Germline CDR1 and CDR2: SGHAT and FQNNGV.

This chain joins TRBV6-6 and TRBJ2-2; tentatively, D is TRBD1 (5 bases). Germline CDR1 and CDR2: MNHNY and SVGAGI (reference sequence). The ends were cut back, 6 bases at V and 0 bases at J, with 11 bases in the middle. The CDR3 totals 15 residues. The CDR3 protein is CASRMDTANTGELFF. DNA of the CDR3: TGTGCCAGCAGGATGGACACCGCGAACACCGGGGAGCTGTTTTTT.

The V call is TRBV6-5, the J call TRBJ2-1, with D perhaps TRBD2 (6 bases). The CDR3 runs 16 residues. Germline values: CDR1 MNHEY, CDR2 SVGAGI. Trimming shortened V by 2 bases and J by 3 bases, and 14 bases separated the two germline ends. The CDR3 sequence: CASSYVWGERYNEQFF. For the CDR3, the DNA is TGTGCCAGCAGTTACGTATGGGGGGAGCGCTACAATGAGCAGTTCTTC.

The genes are TRBV19 and TRBJ2-5; D might be TRBD2 (6 bases). Germline values: CDR1 LNHDA, CDR2 SQIVND (reference sequence). V lost 0 bases to trimming and J lost 8 bases, with 13 bases between them. The CDR3 sequence is 14 residues long. CDR3 sequence (DNA): TGTGCCAGTAGTATAGATATTCTTAGCGGAACCCAGTACTTC. Its protein is CASSIDILSGTQYF.